This is a list of T cell receptor beta chains from one sample in a study of blood T cells in healthy people across ages. One entry per CDR3 protein, called by TCRdb with MiXCR from the 5' RACE reads. The sample carries some 1,500,000 distinct CDR3 sequences, 42% recorded once. Specimen: blood. All receptors come from a woman under 30 in good health. The CDR3 runs from the conserved cysteine through the conserved F or W. The order of the fields is clone size, V gene, J gene, CDR3 protein. Not every row has a clone size; where given, it reads once, few, many or a size class.

abundance: .; v_gene: TRBV4-3; j_gene: TRBJ1-3; CDR3aa: CASSQASQGSGNTIYF
abundance: .; v_gene: TRBV7-2; j_gene: TRBJ1-4; CDR3aa: CASSRQGPGTNEKLFF
abundance: .; v_gene: TRBV20-1; j_gene: TRBJ2-3; CDR3aa: CSAAWTSGGASTDTQYF
abundance: few; v_gene: TRBV9; j_gene: TRBJ1-2; CDR3aa: CASSSGKGVYYGYTF
abundance: .; v_gene: TRBV20-1; j_gene: TRBJ1-1; CDR3aa: CSSQGVNTEAFF
abundance: few; v_gene: TRBV6-6; j_gene: TRBJ1-5; CDR3aa: CASRRGAYSNQPQHF
abundance: .; v_gene: TRBV4-2; j_gene: TRBJ1-2; CDR3aa: CASSQPPGGARHGYTF
abundance: .; v_gene: TRBV27; j_gene: TRBJ1-1; CDR3aa: CASSGGRGRTEAFF
abundance: few; v_gene: TRBV4-1; j_gene: TRBJ1-1; CDR3aa: CASSQGLLGQLNTEAFF
abundance: .; v_gene: TRBV21-1; j_gene: TRBJ1-2; CDR3aa: CASSPGGQGVCPYGYTF
abundance: .; v_gene: TRBV4-3; j_gene: TRBJ2-1; CDR3aa: CASSQSQRPYNVQFF
abundance: .; v_gene: TRBV20-1; j_gene: TRBJ1-5; CDR3aa: CSAREAPRDIYSNQPQHF
abundance: few; v_gene: TRBV5-1; j_gene: TRBJ2-7; CDR3aa: CASSLTEAGEQYF
abundance: .; v_gene: TRBV6-5; j_gene: TRBJ1-1; CDR3aa: CASSSVLTGTEAFF
abundance: .; v_gene: TRBV30; j_gene: TRBJ2-1; CDR3aa: CAWSEWVNEQFF
abundance: .; v_gene: TRBV27; j_gene: TRBJ2-7; CDR3aa: CASSVTGAEYEQYF
abundance: once; v_gene: TRBV10-3; j_gene: TRBJ1-6; CDR3aa: CAIVGSYNSPLHF
abundance: .; v_gene: TRBV12-3/TRBV12-4; j_gene: TRBJ2-7; CDR3aa: CASSWAGDEQYF
abundance: few; v_gene: TRBV6-1; j_gene: TRBJ2-1; CDR3aa: CASRRDTPYNEQFF
abundance: few; v_gene: TRBV7-2; j_gene: TRBJ2-7; CDR3aa: CASSSRDRNYYEQYF
abundance: .; v_gene: TRBV5-1; j_gene: TRBJ2-5; CDR3aa: CASSLEASGNGEQYF
abundance: many; v_gene: TRBV7-2; j_gene: TRBJ2-7; CDR3aa: CASSLSGGNYEQYF
abundance: .; v_gene: TRBV30; j_gene: TRBJ1-1; CDR3aa: CAWSVASGREAFF
abundance: once; v_gene: TRBV6-4; j_gene: TRBJ1-6; CDR3aa: CASSDFTLYNSLLHF
abundance: .; v_gene: TRBV5-1; j_gene: TRBJ1-1; CDR3aa: CASSFRVPTGTENTEAFF
abundance: few; v_gene: TRBV15; j_gene: TRBJ2-5; CDR3aa: CATSNLGQLQETQYF
abundance: .; v_gene: TRBV10-1; j_gene: TRBJ2-2; CDR3aa: CASSVARSTGELFF
abundance: few; v_gene: TRBV7-2; j_gene: TRBJ2-5; CDR3aa: CASSLGVGAGETQYF
abundance: few; v_gene: TRBV5-1; j_gene: TRBJ2-5; CDR3aa: CASSNADRGVQETQYF
abundance: few; v_gene: TRBV7-9; j_gene: TRBJ1-2; CDR3aa: CASSLSPPFRGDYGYTF
abundance: few; v_gene: TRBV4-3; j_gene: TRBJ1-1; CDR3aa: CASSQDFGQGTEAFF
abundance: few; v_gene: TRBV4-2; j_gene: TRBJ2-1; CDR3aa: CASSQGTSGRGNEQFF
abundance: .; v_gene: TRBV7-2; j_gene: TRBJ1-1; CDR3aa: CASSYRPGTGGRNTEAFF
abundance: many; v_gene: TRBV6-5; j_gene: TRBJ1-2; CDR3aa: CASSYGDTLWGYTF
abundance: once; v_gene: TRBV29-1; j_gene: TRBJ2-5; CDR3aa: CSVAKGAGETQYF
abundance: few; v_gene: TRBV20-1; j_gene: .; CDR3aa: CTEGLIYEQYF
abundance: .; v_gene: TRBV14; j_gene: TRBJ1-5; CDR3aa: CASSKRGQPQHF
abundance: .; v_gene: TRBV30; j_gene: TRBJ1-4; CDR3aa: CAWSMDTVEKLFF
abundance: .; v_gene: TRBV7-8; j_gene: TRBJ2-1; CDR3aa: CASSFRGLAGSSYNGQFF
abundance: many; v_gene: TRBV29-1; j_gene: TRBJ1-2; CDR3aa: CSVERPNYGYTF
abundance: few; v_gene: TRBV27; j_gene: TRBJ2-1; CDR3aa: CASTFPHEQFF
abundance: .; v_gene: TRBV6-2/TRBV6-3; j_gene: TRBJ1-2; CDR3aa: CASTDNAHGYTF
abundance: few; v_gene: TRBV28; j_gene: TRBJ2-7; CDR3aa: CASSTVGSLHYEQYF
abundance: .; v_gene: TRBV28; j_gene: TRBJ2-7; CDR3aa: CASSQPGHLYNEQYF
abundance: .; v_gene: TRBV5-1; j_gene: TRBJ1-2; CDR3aa: CASSLMGGQGRGYTF
abundance: .; v_gene: TRBV24-1; j_gene: TRBJ2-1; CDR3aa: CATSERLPGEQFF
abundance: few; v_gene: TRBV10-3; j_gene: TRBJ2-5; CDR3aa: CAISATSSQETQYF
abundance: .; v_gene: TRBV6-6; j_gene: TRBJ1-2; CDR3aa: CASSRNSFPYGYTF
abundance: once; v_gene: TRBV5-1; j_gene: TRBJ2-1; CDR3aa: CASSPTSSSCNEQFF
abundance: many; v_gene: TRBV7-2; j_gene: TRBJ2-6; CDR3aa: CASSFPLSHSGANVLTF
abundance: once; v_gene: TRBV7-2; j_gene: TRBJ2-1; CDR3aa: CASSWTSGRTEQFF
abundance: .; v_gene: TRBV9; j_gene: TRBJ2-5; CDR3aa: CASSVGLRSAQYF
abundance: .; v_gene: TRBV7-9; j_gene: TRBJ2-3; CDR3aa: CASSSKPGPRWDTQYF
abundance: .; v_gene: TRBV7-9; j_gene: TRBJ2-2; CDR3aa: CASRDGLYTGELFF
abundance: .; v_gene: TRBV20-1; j_gene: TRBJ1-1; CDR3aa: CSARPPRGEAFF